This TCR beta chain stems from a study of regulatory T cells in long-lasting Graves disease. Study outcomes and limitations: The work looked only at peripheral blood and did not look at thyroid tissue.

To make TCR beta libraries, researchers used iRepertoire HTBI primers and Arm-PCR of CDR3 regions. TCRdb reanalysed the multiplex PCR reads using MiXCR and keeps one entry per CDR3 protein. The sample lists more than 350,000 distinct CDR3 sequences; approximately 22% were seen once. The time point here: persistent/refractory GD, antithyroid drugs over 5 years with positive TRAb. From PBMCs, RNA was extracted and then used to make the TCR library. This clonotype was recorded many times. Its specificity is not known. The TCR sequence derives from a female donor with Graves disease. This material consisted of peripheral blood mononuclear cells (PBMCs), taken when the disease was refractory, from a patient treated with antithyroid drugs.

CDR3 in amino acids: CASSWDRGYEQYF. The CDR3 bases are TGTGCCAGCAGCTGGGACAGGGGCTACGAGCAGTACTTC. V is TRBV13 and J is TRBJ2-7, with TRBD1 matching over 10 bases. Germline CDR1 PRHDT, CDR2 FYEKMQ (reference sequence). V was clipped by 4 bases and J by 3 bases; unmatched bases: 0. The CDR3 runs to 13 residues.